This T cell receptor beta chain derives from a study of naive and memory T cell subsets. This clonotype was counted ten times or more. Ligated cDNA underwent four rounds of PCR with nested alpha and beta constant region primers and SP2. For blood and skin samples, reverse transcription used TCR alpha and beta constant primers. MiXCR was run by TCRdb on the UMI-ligation and nested PCR reads, yielding one entry per CDR3 protein. The profile shows around 37,000 distinct CDR3 sequences, more than 9.5% of them singletons. Between the trimmed V and J ends, which lost 3 bases and 6 bases, there was a span of 17 bases. This CDR3 spans 14 amino acids. Per germline, CDR1 DFQATT and CDR2 SNEGSKA (reference sequence). Treatment described: skin biopsy from PPD injection site in Mantoux-positive individual. TCR cDNA received a 3' ligated oligonucleotide that carried a UMI.

The TCR was taken from an adult in good health. The sample here was skin, taken from a tuberculin skin test site. The genes are TRBV20-1 and TRBJ1-2; D is ambiguous. The CDR3 nucleotides read TGCAGTGCTAGGGTCGGCGAGGGATCGCATGGCTACACCTTC. Amino acids: CSARVGEGSHGYTF.